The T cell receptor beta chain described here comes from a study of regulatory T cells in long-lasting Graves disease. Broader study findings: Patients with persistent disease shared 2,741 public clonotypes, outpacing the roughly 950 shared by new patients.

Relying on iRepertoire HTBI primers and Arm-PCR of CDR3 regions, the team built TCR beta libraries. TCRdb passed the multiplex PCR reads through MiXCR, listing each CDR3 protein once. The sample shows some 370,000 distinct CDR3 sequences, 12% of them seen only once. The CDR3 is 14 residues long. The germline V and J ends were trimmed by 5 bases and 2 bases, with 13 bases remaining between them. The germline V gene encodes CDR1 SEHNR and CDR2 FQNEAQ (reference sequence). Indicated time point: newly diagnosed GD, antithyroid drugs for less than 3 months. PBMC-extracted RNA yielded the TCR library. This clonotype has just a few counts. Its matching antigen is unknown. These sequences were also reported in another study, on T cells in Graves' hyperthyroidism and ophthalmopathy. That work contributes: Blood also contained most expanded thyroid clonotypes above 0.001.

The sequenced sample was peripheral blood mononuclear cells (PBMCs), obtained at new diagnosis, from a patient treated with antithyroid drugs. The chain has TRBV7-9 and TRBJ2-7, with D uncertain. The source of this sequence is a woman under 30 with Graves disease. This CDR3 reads CASSGTRATYEQYF. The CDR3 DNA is TGTGCCAGCAGCGGAACCCGTGCTACCTACGAGCAGTACTTC.